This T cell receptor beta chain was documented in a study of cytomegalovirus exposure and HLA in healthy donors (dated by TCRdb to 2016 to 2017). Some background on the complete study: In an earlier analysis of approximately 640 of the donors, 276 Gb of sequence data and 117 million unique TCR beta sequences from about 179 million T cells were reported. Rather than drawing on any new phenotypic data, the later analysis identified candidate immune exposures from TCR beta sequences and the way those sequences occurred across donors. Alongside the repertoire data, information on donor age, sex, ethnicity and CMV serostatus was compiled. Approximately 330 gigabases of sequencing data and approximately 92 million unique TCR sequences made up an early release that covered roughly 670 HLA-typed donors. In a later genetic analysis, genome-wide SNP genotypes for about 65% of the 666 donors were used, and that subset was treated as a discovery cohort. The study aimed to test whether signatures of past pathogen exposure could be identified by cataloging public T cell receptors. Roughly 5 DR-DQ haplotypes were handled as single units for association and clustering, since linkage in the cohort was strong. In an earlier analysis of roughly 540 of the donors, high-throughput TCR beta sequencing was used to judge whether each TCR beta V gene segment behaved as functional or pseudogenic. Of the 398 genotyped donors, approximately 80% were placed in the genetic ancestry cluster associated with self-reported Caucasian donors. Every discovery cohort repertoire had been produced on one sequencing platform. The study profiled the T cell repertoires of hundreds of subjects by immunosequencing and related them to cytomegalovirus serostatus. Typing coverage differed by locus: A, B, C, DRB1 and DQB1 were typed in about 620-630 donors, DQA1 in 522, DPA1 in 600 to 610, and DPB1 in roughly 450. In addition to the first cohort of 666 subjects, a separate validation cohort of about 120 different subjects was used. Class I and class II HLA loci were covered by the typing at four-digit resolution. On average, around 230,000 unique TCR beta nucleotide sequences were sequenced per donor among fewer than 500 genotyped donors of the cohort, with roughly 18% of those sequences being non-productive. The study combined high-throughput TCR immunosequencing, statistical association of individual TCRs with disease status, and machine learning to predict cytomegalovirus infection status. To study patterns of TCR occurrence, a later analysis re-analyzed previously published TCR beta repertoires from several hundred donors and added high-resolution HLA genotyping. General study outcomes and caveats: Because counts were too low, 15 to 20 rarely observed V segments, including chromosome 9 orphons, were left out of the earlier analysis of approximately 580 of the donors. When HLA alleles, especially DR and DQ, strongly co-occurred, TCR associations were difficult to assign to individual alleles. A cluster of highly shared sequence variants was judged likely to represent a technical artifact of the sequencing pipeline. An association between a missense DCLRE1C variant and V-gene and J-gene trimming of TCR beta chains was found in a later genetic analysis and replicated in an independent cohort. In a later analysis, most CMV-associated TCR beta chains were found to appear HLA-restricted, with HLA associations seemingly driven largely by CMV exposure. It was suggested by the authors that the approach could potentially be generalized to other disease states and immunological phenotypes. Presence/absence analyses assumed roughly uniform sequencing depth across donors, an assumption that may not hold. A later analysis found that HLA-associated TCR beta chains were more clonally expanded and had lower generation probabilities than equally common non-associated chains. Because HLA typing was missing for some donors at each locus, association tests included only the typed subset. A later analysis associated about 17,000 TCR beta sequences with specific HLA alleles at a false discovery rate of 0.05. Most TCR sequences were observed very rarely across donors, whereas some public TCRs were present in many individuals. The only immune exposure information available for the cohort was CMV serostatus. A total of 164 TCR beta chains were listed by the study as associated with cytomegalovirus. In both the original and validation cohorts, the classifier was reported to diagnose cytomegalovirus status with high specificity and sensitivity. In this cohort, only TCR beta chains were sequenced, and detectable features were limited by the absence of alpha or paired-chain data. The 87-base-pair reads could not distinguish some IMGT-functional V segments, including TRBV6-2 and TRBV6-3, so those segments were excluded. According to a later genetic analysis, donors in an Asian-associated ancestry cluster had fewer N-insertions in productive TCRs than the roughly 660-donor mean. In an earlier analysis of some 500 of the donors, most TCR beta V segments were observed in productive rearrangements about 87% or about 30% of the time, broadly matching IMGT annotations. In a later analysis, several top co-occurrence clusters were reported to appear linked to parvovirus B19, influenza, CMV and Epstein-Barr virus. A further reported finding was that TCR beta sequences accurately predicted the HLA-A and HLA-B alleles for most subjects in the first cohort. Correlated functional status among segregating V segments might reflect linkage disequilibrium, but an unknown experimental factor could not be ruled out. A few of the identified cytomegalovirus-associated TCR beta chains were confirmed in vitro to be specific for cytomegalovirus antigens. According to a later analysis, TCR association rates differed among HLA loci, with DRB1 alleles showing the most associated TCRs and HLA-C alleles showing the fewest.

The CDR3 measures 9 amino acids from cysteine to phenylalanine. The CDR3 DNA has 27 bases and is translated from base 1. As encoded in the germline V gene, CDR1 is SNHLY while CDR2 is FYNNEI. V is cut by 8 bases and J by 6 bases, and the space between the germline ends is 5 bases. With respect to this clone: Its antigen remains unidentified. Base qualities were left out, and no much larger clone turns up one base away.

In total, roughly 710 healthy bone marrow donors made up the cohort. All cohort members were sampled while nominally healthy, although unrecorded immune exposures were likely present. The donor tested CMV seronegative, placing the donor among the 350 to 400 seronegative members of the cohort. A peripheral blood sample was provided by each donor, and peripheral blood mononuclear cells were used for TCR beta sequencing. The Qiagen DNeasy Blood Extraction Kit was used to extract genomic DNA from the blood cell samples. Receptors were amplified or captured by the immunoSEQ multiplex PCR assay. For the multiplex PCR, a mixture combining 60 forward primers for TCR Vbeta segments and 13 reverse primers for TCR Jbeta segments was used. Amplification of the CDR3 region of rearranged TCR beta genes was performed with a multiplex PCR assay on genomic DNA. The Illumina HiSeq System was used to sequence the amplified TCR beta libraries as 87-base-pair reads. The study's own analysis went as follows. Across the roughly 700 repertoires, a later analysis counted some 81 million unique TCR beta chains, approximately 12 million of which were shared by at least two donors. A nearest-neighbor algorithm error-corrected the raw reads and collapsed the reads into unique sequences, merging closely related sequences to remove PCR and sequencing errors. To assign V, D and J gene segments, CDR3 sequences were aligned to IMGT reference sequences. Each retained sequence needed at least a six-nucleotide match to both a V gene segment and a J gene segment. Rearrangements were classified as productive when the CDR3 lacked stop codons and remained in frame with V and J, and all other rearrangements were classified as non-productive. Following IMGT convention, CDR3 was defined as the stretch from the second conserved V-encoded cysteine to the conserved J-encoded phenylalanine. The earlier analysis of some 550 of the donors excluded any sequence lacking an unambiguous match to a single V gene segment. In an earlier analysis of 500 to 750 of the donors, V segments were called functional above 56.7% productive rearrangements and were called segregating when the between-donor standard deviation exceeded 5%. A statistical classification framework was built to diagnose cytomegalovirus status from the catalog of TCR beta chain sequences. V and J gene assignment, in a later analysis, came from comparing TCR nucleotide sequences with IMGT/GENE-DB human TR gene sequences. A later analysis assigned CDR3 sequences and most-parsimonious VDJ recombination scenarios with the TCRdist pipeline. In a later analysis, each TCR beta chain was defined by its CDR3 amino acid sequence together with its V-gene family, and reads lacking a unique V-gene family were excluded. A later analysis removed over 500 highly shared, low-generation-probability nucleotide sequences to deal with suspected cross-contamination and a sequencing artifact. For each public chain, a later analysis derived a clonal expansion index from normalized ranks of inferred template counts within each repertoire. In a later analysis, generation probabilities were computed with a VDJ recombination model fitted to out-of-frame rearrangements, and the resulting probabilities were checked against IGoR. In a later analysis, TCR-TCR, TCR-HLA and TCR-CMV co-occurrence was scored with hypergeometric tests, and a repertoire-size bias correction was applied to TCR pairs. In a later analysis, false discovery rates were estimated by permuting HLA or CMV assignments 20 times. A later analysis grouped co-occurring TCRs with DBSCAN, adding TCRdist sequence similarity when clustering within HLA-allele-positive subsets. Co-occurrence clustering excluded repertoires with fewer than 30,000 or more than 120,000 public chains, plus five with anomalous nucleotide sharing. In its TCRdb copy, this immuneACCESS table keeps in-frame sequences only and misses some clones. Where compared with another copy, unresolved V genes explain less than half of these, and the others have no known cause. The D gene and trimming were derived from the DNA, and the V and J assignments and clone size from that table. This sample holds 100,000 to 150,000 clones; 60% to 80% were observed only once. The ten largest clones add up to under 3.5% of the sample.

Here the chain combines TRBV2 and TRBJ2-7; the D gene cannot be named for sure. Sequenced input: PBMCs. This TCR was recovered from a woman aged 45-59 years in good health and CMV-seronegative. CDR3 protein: CASGPEQYF. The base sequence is TGTGCCAGCGGCCCCGAGCAGTACTTC. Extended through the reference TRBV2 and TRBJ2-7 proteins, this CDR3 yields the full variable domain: EPEVTQTPSHQVTQMGQEVILRCVPISNHLYFYWYRQILGQKVEFLVSFYNNEISEKSEIFDDQFSVERPDGSNFTLKIRSTKLEDSAMYFCASGPEQYFGPGTRLTVT.